These 12 T cell receptor beta chains were sequenced from one sample in a study of T cell responses to AZD1222 COVID-19 vaccine. Clones were read by immunoSEQ multiplex PCR, and TCRdb kept only the in-frame ones, dropping some. The sample has roughly 170,000 clones; around 90% are singletons. The sample here was peripheral blood, taken on day 0 of AZD1222 vaccination. The receptor set was obtained from an adult in good health.

The chain recombines TRBV6-5 with TRBJ2-1; no clear D gene. CDR1 is MNHEY, CDR2 SVGAGI, per germline. This CDR3 is built from 14 residues. Trimming stripped 3 bases from V and 0 bases from J, with 6 bases between. CDR3 coding DNA: TGTGCCAGCAGTTATTTCCTCTCCTACAATGAGCAGTTCTTC. As protein: CASSYFLSYNEQFF.

A note on this clone: Additional DNA sequences in this sample encode the identical CDR3. The chain couples TRBV9 to TRBJ2-7; no definite D call. V gave up 0 bases and J gave up 0 bases, with 10 bases separating them. The CDR3 totals 15 residues. Germline-derived CDR1 and CDR2 are SGDLS and YYNGEE. CDR3 sequence reads: CASSVDGASSYEQYF. For the CDR3, the DNA is TGTGCCAGCAGCGTAGATGGCGCAAGCTCCTACGAGCAGTACTTC.

The chain links TRBV19 to TRBJ1-5; 8 positions agree with TRBD1. The CDR3 covers 15 residues. Trimming removed 5 bases from V and 4 bases from J; junction bases left unmatched: 7. Germline V gene lookup returns CDR1 LNHDA and CDR2 SQIVND (reference sequence). In nucleotides, the CDR3 is TGTGCCAGTAGTTTGAACGGACAGGGTAATCAGCCCCAGCATTTT. Translating it yields CASSLNGQGNQPQHF. Using reference TRBV19 and TRBJ1-5 for the parts outside the CDR3, the full variable domain is DGGITQSPKYLFRKEGQNVTLSCEQNLNHDAMYWYRQDPGQGLRLIYYSQIVNDFQKGDIAEGYSVSREKKESFPLTVTSAQKNPTAFYLCASSLNGQGNQPQHFGDGTRLSIL.

The chain couples TRBV6-5 to TRBJ1-5; D might be TRBD1 (5 bases). CDR3 size: 13 residues. Trimming left V 7 bases short and J 4 bases short, with 11 bases between. CDR1 is MNHEY, CDR2 SVGAGI, per germline. The CDR3 reads CASKQDGNQPQHF. The CDR3 DNA follows: TGTGCCAGCAAACAGGATGGTAATCAGCCCCAGCATTTT.

V and J are TRBV14 and TRBJ2-7; 10 nucleotides align to TRBD1. The CDR3 is made up of 15 amino acids. Germline CDR1 SGHDN, CDR2 FVKESK. The trim removed 0 bases at V and 5 bases at J, leaving 4 bases unmatched. The DNA for the CDR3 is TGTGCCAGCAGCCAAGATTGGACAGGGGGAGACGAGCAGTACTTC. Its protein product is CASSQDWTGGDEQYF.

This rearrangement joins TRBV6-2 or TRBV6-3 to TRBJ1-1; no clear D gene. CDR3 length: 14 residues. From germline, CDR1 is MNHEY and CDR2 SVGEGT. Trimming took 5 bases from V and 1 from J, leaving 11 bases between them. The CDR3 nucleotides read TGTGCCAGCAGTACCCTGCGGGGGAACACTGAAGCTTTCTTT. It is translated as CASSTLRGNTEAFF.

The rearrangement uses TRBV15 and TRBJ2-3, with D possibly being TRBD2 (5 bases). The length of the CDR3 is 17 residues. Germline CDR1 reads LNHNV; CDR2 reads YYDKDF (reference sequence). The V end lost 1 base, the J end lost 4 bases, and 18 bases lay between the germline ends. CDR3 sequence reads: CATSRALGGLRADTQYF. The DNA of the CDR3 is TGTGCCACCAGCAGAGCCCTTGGAGGCCTCCGCGCAGATACGCAGTATTTT.

The rearrangement joins TRBV30 to TRBJ2-3; tentatively, D is TRBD2 (7 bases). The CDR3 is 14 residues long. Trimming shortened V by 4 bases and J by 2 bases, and 13 bases separated the two germline ends. CDR1 and CDR2 from the germline V gene are GTSNPN and SVGIG (reference sequence). The CDR3 loop is CAWTGAGDTDTQYF. The CDR3 bases are TGTGCCTGGACGGGGGCGGGGGACACAGATACGCAGTATTTT.

The CDR3 loop reads CASSIAGGLQFF. Written as DNA, the CDR3 is TGTGCCAGTAGTATAGCGGGGGGGCTGCAGTTCTTC. This rearrangement joins TRBV19 to TRBJ2-1, with 8 bases matching TRBD2. The ends lost 1 base at V and 12 bases at J; junction bases unmatched: 2. The CDR3 has 12 residues. The germline gives CDR1 LNHDA, CDR2 SQIVND (reference sequence).

The chain employs TRBV11-1 and TRBJ1-1; D is unresolved. Trimming cost V 3 bases and J 0 bases, with 5 bases left between them. The length of the CDR3 is 13 residues. Germline CDR1 is SGHAT and CDR2 is FQDESV (reference sequence). CDR3: CASSFRMNTEAFF. The DNA for the CDR3 is TGTGCCAGCAGCTTCCGTATGAACACTGAAGCTTTCTTT.

The genes are TRBV30 and TRBJ1-3, with D uncertain. This CDR3 comprises 15 residues. Per the germline V gene, CDR1 is GTSNPN and CDR2 is SVGIG (reference sequence). Trimming cost V 1 base and J 6 bases, with 16 bases left between them. The CDR3 region has the DNA TGTGCCTGGAGTGGATTTCTGAGAACTGAAAACACCATATATTTT. Its translation: CAWSGFLRTENTIYF.

The table lists this clone with a few counts. The V gene is TRBV5-6, the J gene TRBJ1-6; the D is unclear. CDR1 is SGHDT and CDR2 is YYEEEE in the germline V gene. The V end was cut by 6 bases, the J end by 3 bases, with 7 bases between. This CDR3 comprises 13 residues. In nucleotides, the CDR3 is TGTGCCAGCAACACCGTCTATAATTCACCCCTCCACTTT. Protein sequence: CASNTVYNSPLHF.